This TCR beta chain was sequenced for a study of lymphopenia after photon versus proton radiotherapy. Study observations and caveats: Post-nadir TCR diversity decline inversely tracked overall survival among those who died. Relative stability marked proton patients; photon patients lost diversity and naive cells.

Assay: immunoSEQ multiplex PCR; the TCRdb copy retains only in-frame clones and omits some. The top ten clones hold approximately 2.6% of a sample with approximately 71,000 clones, roughly 91% of them seen once. The CDR3 loop spans 14 amino acids. Germline trimming cut 5 bases from V and 1 base from J; bases unmatched to any gene: 5. Germline V gives CDR1 ENHRY, CDR2 SYGVKD. In regard to this clone: Its antigen remains unidentified.

The TCR originated in a woman in her 70s with pancreatic cancer. The source was peripheral blood, collected from a patient treated with photon-based radiotherapy. This rearrangement joins TRBV10-3 to TRBJ2-7; TRBD1 matches 7 bases. The CDR3 is CAISSGTESYEQYF. In DNA form, the CDR3 reads TGTGCCATCAGTTCCGGGACAGAATCCTACGAGCAGTACTTC.